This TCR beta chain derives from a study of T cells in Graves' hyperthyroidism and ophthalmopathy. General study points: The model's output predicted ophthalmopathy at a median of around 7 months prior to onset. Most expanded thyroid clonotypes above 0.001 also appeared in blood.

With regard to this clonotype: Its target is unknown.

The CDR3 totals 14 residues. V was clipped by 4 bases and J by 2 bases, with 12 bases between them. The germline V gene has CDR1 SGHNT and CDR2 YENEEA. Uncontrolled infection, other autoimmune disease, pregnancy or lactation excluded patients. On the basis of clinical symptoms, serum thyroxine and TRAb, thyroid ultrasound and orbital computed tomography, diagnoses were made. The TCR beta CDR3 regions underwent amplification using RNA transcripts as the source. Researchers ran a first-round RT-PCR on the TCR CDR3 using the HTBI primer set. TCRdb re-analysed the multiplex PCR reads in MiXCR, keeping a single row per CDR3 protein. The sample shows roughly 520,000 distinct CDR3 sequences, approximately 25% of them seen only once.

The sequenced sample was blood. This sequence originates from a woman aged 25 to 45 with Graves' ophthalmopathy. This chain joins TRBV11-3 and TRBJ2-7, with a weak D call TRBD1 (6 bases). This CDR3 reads CASSYREGPYEQYF. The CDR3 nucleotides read TGTGCCAGCAGCTACAGGGAAGGGCCCTACGAGCAGTACTTC.